A single TCR beta chain is shown here with its context. The target of this receptor is not known. Base qualities are not recorded, but no much larger clone differs from it by a single base. This specimen comes from a study of blood T cell repertoires in COVID-19 (dated by TCRdb to the early 2020s). Regarding the study in general: Collaborator samples came from the United States, Italy and Spain and covered acute and convalescent phases of COVID-19. Where available, HLA class I and class II types were obtained from metadata supplied by the sample provider rather than from assay-based typing. Samples came from the ongoing ImmuneRACE study (first 160 participants) plus 1,254 subjects from 6 global collaborators. The prospective study material was composed of cDNA or gDNA derived from T cells, B-cell-depleted T cells, or PBMCs. A de-identified subject ID, COVID-19 status, age in years and sex were almost always included in the sample metadata. The dataset comprised deeply sampled blood TCRbeta repertoires from subjects exposed to, actively infected with, or recovered from COVID-19. A freely available public database, intended as a resource for researchers studying the immune response to SARS-CoV-2, is where the repertoires were released. Paper-wide results and their limitations: The quantity of clinical and demographic metadata differed by source and by participant and was supplied without curation.

CDR1 and CDR2 are drawn from the germline V gene (reference sequence): MNHEY, SMNVEV. The CDR3, from cysteine to phenylalanine, totals 11 residues. Only the CDR3 DNA is retained, 33 bases long and in frame from the first base. V is clipped by 7 bases and J by 9 bases, and the sequence between their germline boundaries is 12 bases long. The immunoSEQ Assay, a bias-controlled multiplex PCR, was used to amplify TCRbeta CDR3 regions from genomic DNA. Turning to the authors' computational methods: Nucleated cell counts per sample were estimated from amplification of reference gene primers within the assay. To quantify the absolute abundance of each unique TCRbeta CDR3 rearrangement, sequence reads were collapsed and filtered. For each sample, productive Simpson clonality was calculated by taking the square root of Simpson's diversity index across productive rearrangements. The table was pulled from immuneACCESS by TCRdb, which kept in-frame rearrangements only. Such tables lose some clones; where checked, under half of the loss comes from unresolved V genes, and the rest has no known cause. D and trimming come from the DNA, and the V and J calls and clone size come from that table. Within this sample are about 280,000 clones, with under 95% of them counted one time only. The ten largest clonotypes hold roughly 2.9% of the sample.

Participants in the prospective study were enrolled through a virtual design, were aged 18 to 89 years, and lived in roughly 26 United States geographic areas. In the prospective study, cohorts were assigned on the basis of participant-reported clinical history obtained from a screening survey and a study questionnaire. Exposed participants had been in contact with someone with a PCR-confirmed or clinician-diagnosed COVID-19 case within 2 weeks of study entry. Each participant in the prospective study had whole blood, serum and a nasopharyngeal or oropharyngeal swab collected by mobile phlebotomists. Prospective study participants could optionally give additional blood draws and questionnaires over an approximately two-month period. Blood samples from the prospective study were shipped frozen or at room temperature prior to DNA extraction.

The receptor chain draws on TRBV27 and TRBJ1-1; tentative D gene TRBD1, with 5 bases matching. Sequenced sample: PBMCs or T cells enriched from blood (not recorded which). The origin of this receptor is a man aged 35 to 55 who had been exposed to COVID-19. The nucleotides read TGTGCCAGCAAAAACAGGAAACAAGCTTTCTTT. This gives the protein CASKNRKQAFF.